This record concerns one T cell receptor beta chain sequence. This entry belongs to a study of blood T cell repertoires in COVID-19. Data came from immunoSEQ multiplex PCR; TCRdb stores just in-frame clones and leaves some out. The sample yields some 87,000 clones, about 85% seen once. The CDR3 loop spans 13 amino acids. Germline V CDR1 and CDR2: LNHDA, SQIVND (reference sequence). V was shortened by 11 bases and J by 7 bases, with 17 bases between the two germline ends. The origin of this receptor is a woman in her 70s with active or convalescent COVID-19. The rearrangement uses TRBV19 and TRBJ2-2; a possible D gene is TRBD1 (5 bases). Sequenced sample: peripheral blood. CDR3 protein: CAGQDRLGGELFF. The DNA of the CDR3 is TGTGCCGGTCAAGACAGACTCGGCGGGGAGCTGTTTTTT.